The rows below give T cell receptor beta chains drawn from one sample of a study of OX40 agonist ivuxolimab in advanced cancers. TCRdb's table, derived via immunoSEQ multiplex PCR, lists solely in-frame clones and lacks some. The sample yields about 73,000 clones, roughly 90% seen once. The material sequenced was CD4+ or CD8+ T cells sorted from blood, taken in a trial of the OX40 agonist ivuxolimab. The receptors were gathered from an adult with an advanced solid tumor such as melanoma, head and neck, liver or kidney cancer. The CDR3 runs from the conserved cysteine through the conserved F or W. Each record gives: CDR3 protein, J gene, V gene.

CDR3: CASNGGVGTDTQYF; J: TRBJ2-3; V: TRBV12-5
CDR3: CASSISEFNQPQHF; J: TRBJ1-5; V: TRBV19
CDR3: CASWGGTDNEQFF; J: TRBJ2-1; V: TRBV18
CDR3: CATSSTGNTIYF; J: TRBJ1-3; V: TRBV15
CDR3: CAWSRQGLGYTF; J: TRBJ1-2; V: TRBV30
CDR3: CASSTPAGGWTGELFF; J: TRBJ2-2; V: TRBV7-2
CDR3: CASSRVGQGEAGYTF; J: TRBJ1-2; V: TRBV4-3
CDR3: CASSLDLGQGEQYF; J: TRBJ2-7; V: TRBV11-3
CDR3: CASSLTADTQYF; J: TRBJ2-3; V: TRBV11-3
CDR3: CASSLAQGRNTEAFF; J: TRBJ1-1; V: TRBV7-2
CDR3: CASSPHSGSTDTQYF; J: TRBJ2-3; V: TRBV11-1
CDR3: CASSFRGEQYF; J: TRBJ2-7; V: TRBV5-4
CDR3: CASSLAGKSTDTQYF; J: TRBJ2-3; V: TRBV7-6
CDR3: CASSVASEPQETQYF; J: TRBJ2-5; V: TRBV9
CDR3: CASSSREYEQYF; J: TRBJ2-7; V: TRBV7-3
CDR3: CASSPNPGQGLLNSSYEQYF; J: TRBJ2-7; V: TRBV18
CDR3: CASSLRSGGEETQYF; J: TRBJ2-5; V: TRBV5-4
CDR3: CASILELGLAGINEQFF; J: TRBJ2-1; V: TRBV4-1
CDR3: CASSIQRQKGETQYF; J: TRBJ2-5; V: TRBV19
CDR3: CASSRGPSYGYTF; J: TRBJ1-2; V: TRBV7-9
CDR3: CASSLFLGLAGVDTQYF; J: TRBJ2-3; V: TRBV28
CDR3: CAITDRVVNEQYF; J: TRBJ2-7; V: TRBV10-3
CDR3: CASGTGGGSHEQFF; J: TRBJ2-1; V: TRBV27
CDR3: CASSPRAGGPGNEQFF; J: TRBJ2-1; V: TRBV18
CDR3: CASSLGGGGANVLTF; J: TRBJ2-6; V: TRBV5-1
CDR3: CSVESGMGDTQYF; J: TRBJ2-3; V: TRBV29-1
CDR3: CASSVGGALNNEQFF; J: TRBJ2-1; V: TRBV9
CDR3: CASSKTGEGTGELFF; J: TRBJ2-2; V: TRBV5-1
CDR3: CASSLTSGRTDTQYF; J: TRBJ2-3; V: TRBV7-3
CDR3: CASSFSAGGFFNEQFF; J: TRBJ2-1; V: TRBV7-9
CDR3: CASSLRSGIYGYTF; J: TRBJ1-2; V: TRBV11-2
CDR3: CASSLLGRENEKLFF; J: TRBJ1-4; V: TRBV5-6
CDR3: CASSIGSYNEQFF; J: TRBJ2-1; V: TRBV19
CDR3: CASNPDRGLPDTQYF; J: TRBJ2-3; V: TRBV19
CDR3: CASSQEPSGSTDTQYF; J: TRBJ2-3; V: TRBV4-2
CDR3: CASSRNTGELFF; J: TRBJ2-2; V: TRBV6-6